This T cell receptor beta chain was observed in a study of blood T cell repertoires in COVID-19 (dated by TCRdb to the early 2020s). Concerning the study at large: The collaborator samples originated in the United States, Italy and Spain and spanned the acute and convalescent phases of COVID-19. The prospective study material was composed of cDNA or gDNA derived from T cells, B-cell-depleted T cells, or PBMCs. Where available, HLA class I and class II types were taken from metadata supplied by the sample provider and were not determined by assay-based typing. Nearly every sample came with metadata listing a de-identified subject ID, COVID-19 status, age in years and sex. Deeply sampled blood TCRbeta repertoires from subjects exposed to, actively infected with, or recovered from COVID-19 were included in the dataset. The repertoires were released in a freely available public database meant as a resource for research on the immune response to SARS-CoV-2. The samples were drawn from two sources: the first 160 participants of the ongoing ImmuneRACE study, and 1,000 to 1,500 subjects contributed by 6 global collaborators. The paper's findings and limits, for the study overall: Clinical and demographic metadata were provided uncurated, with the amount varying by source and participant.

As for this clone: Its antigen is still unknown. No clone much larger than this one lies a single base away; base qualities are absent.

Each collaborating institution followed its own protocols to collect whole blood in K2EDTA tubes. For TCRbeta analysis, collaborators shipped samples in one of three forms: frozen whole blood, isolated PBMCs, or DNA extracted from either of those sample types. TCRbeta CDR3 regions were amplified from genomic DNA by means of the immunoSEQ Assay, a bias-controlled multiplex PCR. The original methods were these. Nucleated cell counts per sample were estimated from amplification of reference gene primers within the assay. To quantify the absolute abundance of each unique TCRbeta CDR3 rearrangement, sequence reads were collapsed and filtered. For each sample, productive Simpson clonality was calculated as the square root of Simpson's diversity index over productive rearrangements. TCRdb retrieved this table from immuneACCESS and kept in-frame rearrangements only. Not all clones are present; in checked studies, unresolved V genes account for under half, and no reason is known for the remainder. For V, J and clone size, that table is used; D and trimming come from the DNA. Across this sample there are about 130,000 clones, with nearly 70% seen only once. The ten largest clonotypes hold approximately 2% of the sample.

The clonotype comes from a woman aged 70-85 years with acute or convalescent COVID-19. Sequenced sample: peripheral blood.

Read as DNA, the sequence is TGTGCCAGTAGTATAGATCGGGGGACTGAAGCTTTCTTT. It translates to CASSIDRGTEAFF. The sequence links TRBV19 to TRBJ1-1; tentative D gene TRBD1, with 5 bases matching. Measured from the cysteine to the phenylalanine, the CDR3 is 13 residues long. The sequence is cut down to CDR3 DNA, 39 bases in frame from base 1. Sequences LNHDA (CDR1) and SQIVND (CDR2) are obtained from the germline V gene (reference sequence). Trimming at the junction amounts to 0 bases on V and 5 bases on J, and the germline ends lie 7 bases apart.